These 2 T cell receptor beta chains were all obtained from the same sample, sequenced in a study of blood T cell repertoires in COVID-19. Repertoires were generated with immunoSEQ multiplex PCR, while TCRdb's copy carries only in-frame clones and drops some. The sample shows fewer than 300,000 clones, 87% of them seen only once. Specimen: peripheral blood. These receptor sequences come from a middle-aged woman who had recovered from COVID-19.

The rearrangement links TRBV30 to TRBJ2-2, with D unresolved. Germline CDR1 GTSNPN, CDR2 SVGIG (reference sequence). The V end was cut by 3 bases, the J end by 6 bases, with 14 bases between. The CDR3 is made up of 14 amino acids. This CDR3 is CAWSIRARSGELFF. In DNA, the CDR3 is TGTGCCTGGAGCATCCGTGCGAGGTCCGGGGAGCTGTTTTTT.

This clone came up once. The chain uses TRBV7-8 and TRBJ2-1; weak D call: TRBD2 (6 bases). CDR1 is SGHVS and CDR2 is FQNEAQ in the germline V gene. The CDR3 loop spans 15 amino acids. The ends were cut back, 1 base at V and 3 bases at J, with 10 bases in the middle. The CDR3 spells CASSLGLALYNEQFF. The CDR3 region has the DNA TGTGCCAGCAGCTTAGGGCTAGCGCTCTACAATGAGCAGTTCTTC.